These 18 T cell receptor beta chains were sequenced from one sample in a study of naive and memory T cell subsets. The library had UMIs added by 3' ligation of an oligonucleotide to TCR cDNA. Four PCR rounds used nested alpha and beta constant region primers plus the SP2 primer. Each CDR3 protein gets one entry after TCRdb re-called the 5' RACE reads with MiXCR. Of about 59,000 distinct CDR3 sequences in the sample, under 10% were seen once. Receptor source: a female donor in good health.

This clonotype was seen many times. This sequence joins TRBV5-1 and TRBJ1-2; 8 nucleotides align to TRBD1. The germline V gene encodes CDR1 SGHRS and CDR2 YFSETQ. The CDR3 sequence is 14 residues long. The J segment lost 2 bases and the V segment lost 5 bases, leaving 5 bases of the junction unmatched. The CDR3 sequence is CASRDRQGNYGYTF. CDR3 in DNA: TGCGCCAGCAGGGATCGACAGGGGAACTATGGCTACACCTTC.

The rearrangement uses TRBV4-1 and TRBJ2-7; 10 bases fit TRBD1. V was clipped by 0 bases and J by 2 bases; unmatched bases: 1. Germline assignment: CDR1 MGHRA and CDR2 YSYEKL. CDR3 length: 15 amino acids. The CDR3 region has the DNA TGCGCCAGCAGCCAAGAGGACAGGGGGACCTACGAGCAGTACTTC. As protein: CASSQEDRGTYEQYF.

The chain uses TRBV5-1 and TRBJ2-7; 7 nucleotides agree with TRBD1. The CDR3 is 16 residues long. V lost 3 bases and J lost 2; bases outside the gene matches: 11. CDR1 is SGHRS and CDR2 is YFSETQ in the germline V gene. CDR3 in DNA: TGCGCCAGCAGCTCCGGCCCCGACAGGGTCGCCTACGAGCAGTACTTC. Its protein product is CASSSGPDRVAYEQYF. The variable domain in full, completed from reference TRBV5-1 and TRBJ2-7, reads KAGVTQTPRYLIKTRGQQVTLSCSPISGHRSVSWYQQTPGQGLQFLFEYFSETQRNKGNFPGRFSGRQFSNSRSEMNVSTLELGDSALYLCASSSGPDRVAYEQYFGPGTRLTVT.

The chain employs TRBV25-1 and TRBJ2-5; 7 nucleotides match TRBD2. The CDR3 sequence is 17 residues long. CDR1 is MGHDK and CDR2 is SYGVNS in the germline V gene. J was trimmed by 4 bases and V by 2 bases; bases with no gene match: 13. Here the CDR3 reads CASSEREETSRGETQYF. The CDR3 bases are TGTGCCAGCAGTGAAAGGGAAGAGACTAGCCGCGGAGAGACCCAGTACTTC.

At least ten counts were recorded for this clonotype. This sequence joins TRBV20-1 and TRBJ2-1; D tentatively fits TRBD1 or TRBD2 (6 bases each). This CDR3 is built from 16 residues. V lost 0 bases to trimming and J lost 4 bases, with 16 bases between them. Germline V gene lookup returns CDR1 DFQATT and CDR2 SNEGSKA (reference sequence). The CDR3 is CSARDPTRGDYNEQFF. The CDR3 DNA follows: TGCAGTGCTAGAGACCCTACGAGGGGGGATTACAATGAGCAGTTCTTC.

This clonotype appeared a few times. The chain employs TRBV28 and TRBJ2-3; TRBD2 aligns across 7 bases. The CDR3 has 18 amino acids. J gave up 1 base and V 6 bases, and 16 bases lay outside the gene matches. Germline values: CDR1 MDHEN, CDR2 SYDVKM. The CDR3 is CASSPSGVGTTRTDTQYF. DNA for the CDR3: TGTGCCAGCAGCCCCTCTGGGGTTGGGACTACTCGCACAGATACGCAGTATTTT.

This clonotype was found many times. This chain connects TRBV2 to TRBJ1-3, with 7 bases fitting TRBD1. In germline, CDR1 is SNHLY, CDR2 FYNNEI. The CDR3 is 14 residues long. V shed 3 bases and J 2 bases; nucleotides not matched to a gene: 1. The CDR3 spells CASSEQGAGNTIYF. The CDR3 bases are TGTGCCAGCAGTGAGCAGGGGGCTGGAAACACCATATATTTT.

This clonotype was counted many times. This chain links TRBV7-3 with TRBJ2-3; D remains ambiguous. In germline, CDR1 is SGHTA, CDR2 FQGTGA. V was shortened by 2 bases and J by 4 bases, with 16 bases between the two germline ends. CDR3 length equals 16 residues. The CDR3 DNA reads as TGTGCCAGCAGCTTACGGCCAGTCTCTTTCTCAGATACGCAGTATTTT. The encoded protein is CASSLRPVSFSDTQYF.

In its sample, this clonotype was seen many times. This rearrangement joins TRBV12-3 or TRBV12-4 to TRBJ2-7; D tentatively reads TRBD1 or TRBD2 (5 bases each). Trimming cost V 4 bases and J 2 bases, with 18 bases left between them. The CDR3 is 16 residues long. The CDR3: CASSYRVGGSAYEQYF. In DNA form, the CDR3 reads TGTGCCAGCAGTTACCGGGTTGGGGGTTCAGCCTACGAGCAGTACTTC.

This clonotype was seen only a few times. The chain links TRBV7-2 to TRBJ2-7, with D unclear. CDR1 is SGHTA, CDR2 FQGNSA, per germline. V was cut by 5 bases and J by 4 bases, with 12 bases left in between. The CDR3 length is 13 residues. CDR3 residues: CASSAPQVYEQYF. Written as DNA, the CDR3 is TGTGCCAGCAGCGCGCCCCAGGTTTACGAGCAGTACTTC.

The rearrangement links TRBV7-2 to TRBJ2-7, with TRBD2 identical over 10 bases. The junction had 2 bases not matched to a gene; V was cut back by 3 bases and J by 3 bases. Per the germline V gene, CDR1 is SGHTA and CDR2 is FQGNSA. This CDR3 region has 14 residues. The CDR3 DNA reads as TGTGCCAGCAGCTTCTCTAGCGGGAGCTACGAGCAGTACTTC. Its protein is CASSFSSGSYEQYF.

The genes are TRBV20-1 and TRBJ1-1; the D gene is possibly TRBD1 (5 bases). The CDR3 consists of 14 residues. Germline CDR1 is DFQATT and CDR2 is SNEGSKA (reference sequence). V lost 6 bases and J lost 1, with 15 bases in between. The CDR3 coding sequence is TGCAGTGCACCCCCGCGGACATCGAACACTGAAGCTTTCTTT. Its protein is CSAPPRTSNTEAFF.

This clonotype was recorded many times. The chain recombines TRBV9 with TRBJ2-7; D uncertain. CDR3 length: 13 amino acids. V lost 3 bases and J lost 7, with 14 bases in between. The germline CDR1 and CDR2 sequences are SGDLS and YYNGEE. The DNA of the CDR3 is TGTGCCAGCAGCGCCGGACGAGCTGGTGAGCAGTACTTC. Translated: CASSAGRAGEQYF.

This clonotype was seen more than once but under ten times. The genes are TRBV9 and TRBJ2-1; TRBD2 aligns across 10 bases. The junction had 5 bases not matched to a gene; V was cut back by 2 bases and J by 6 bases. This CDR3 has 15 amino acids. The V gene's germline CDR1 is SGDLS and CDR2 YYNGEE. The CDR3, as DNA: TGTGCCAGCAGCGTCCTAGCGGGAGCATCCAATGAGCAGTTCTTC. Protein sequence: CASSVLAGASNEQFF.

This clonotype was seen a few times. V gene TRBV20-1 combines with J gene TRBJ2-7; TRBD2 matches 11 bases. CDR1 is DFQATT, CDR2 SNEGSKA, per germline (reference sequence). The CDR3 is 13 amino acids. The V and J ends lost 6 bases and 2 bases, in that order; junction bases with no gene match: 3. The CDR3 reads CSAPTSGTYEQYF. Here the CDR3 DNA reads TGCAGTGCCCCGACTAGCGGGACCTACGAGCAGTACTTC.

The chain joins TRBV18 to TRBJ1-1, with D perhaps matching TRBD1 (6 bases). The germline V and J ends were trimmed by 1 base and 2 bases, with 23 bases remaining between them. The CDR3 is 19 amino acids. CDR1 is KGHSH, CDR2 LQKENI, per germline. CDR3 region: CASSPLHNREGRGNTEAFF. CDR3 nucleotides: TGTGCCAGCTCACCACTTCACAACCGGGAGGGCAGGGGTAACACTGAAGCTTTCTTT.

This clonotype was observed a few times. The chain joins TRBV4-1 to TRBJ1-2; no definite D call. Trimming cost V 4 bases and J 1 base, with 13 bases left between them. The CDR3 spans 15 residues. Germline V gene lookup returns CDR1 MGHRA and CDR2 YSYEKL. The CDR3: CASSPLRSSNYGYTF. The CDR3 coding sequence is TGCGCCAGCAGCCCCCTCAGAAGTAGTAACTATGGCTACACCTTC.

This clonotype showed up many times. The V call is TRBV5-1, the J call TRBJ1-4; D remains ambiguous. The CDR3 length is 14 residues. Germline V gene data show CDR1 as SGHRS and CDR2 as YFSETQ. Trimming cost V 4 bases and J 5 bases, with 12 bases left between them. CDR3 bases: TGCGCCAGCAGCCCGGGAAACGGGAATGAAAAACTGTTTTTT. Its protein product is CASSPGNGNEKLFF. The complete variable domain, with remaining parts taken from reference TRBV5-1 and TRBJ1-4, reads KAGVTQTPRYLIKTRGQQVTLSCSPISGHRSVSWYQQTPGQGLQFLFEYFSETQRNKGNFPGRFSGRQFSNSRSEMNVSTLELGDSALYLCASSPGNGNEKLFFGSGTQLSVL.